The subject of this entry is one T cell receptor (beta chain). The target antigen is unknown. This sample was included in a study of post-analysis software for immune sequencing data. Study observations and caveats: In patients, roughly five TRBV segments were more frequent than in controls, with TRBV5-6, TRBV5-1 and TRBV20-1 among them. There was significantly lower normalized Chao1 diversity in multiple sclerosis patients than in controls. The F measure placed samples prepared in the same batch into strongly shared clusters.

Looked up from germline, CDR1 is MNHNS and CDR2 is SASEGT. The V gene end was trimmed by 4 bases and the J gene end by 5 bases; junction bases not matched to a gene: 4. The CDR3 spans 16 residues. Every TCR beta cDNA library bore unique molecular identifiers. It was from about 0.98 to 11 million T cells that approximately 500,000 cDNA molecules came. TCRdb reprocessed the PCR reads with MiXCR, giving one entry per CDR3 protein. This repertoire shows about 540,000 distinct CDR3 sequences, roughly 34% found once; its top ten account for approximately 5.4%. V and J are TRBV6-1 and TRBJ2-2; TRBD2 aligns across 13 bases. This receptor was identified in a girl aged 2 to 17 with multiple sclerosis. Sequenced material: blood. CDR3 nucleotides: TGTGCCAGCAGTGGGGGACTAGCGGGACCTACCGGGGAGCTGTTTTTT. Protein sequence: CASSGGLAGPTGELFF.